This passage covers 18 T cell receptor beta chains from one sample sequenced in a study of blood T cell repertoires in COVID-19. The table came from immunoSEQ multiplex PCR; TCRdb's copy has only in-frame clones and leaves some out. The data show some 40,000 clones, 80% to 90% seen once. Sequences were obtained from peripheral blood. These receptors originate from a man between 65 and 80 years old with acute or convalescent COVID-19.

The chain carries TRBV18 and TRBJ2-1, with a possible D match to TRBD2 (6 bases). V was clipped by 4 bases and J by 6 bases, with 16 bases between them. In germline, CDR1 is KGHSH, CDR2 LQKENI. This CDR3 has 15 residues. The CDR3 reads CASSRYRDSVNEQFF. CDR3 DNA: TGTGCCAGCTCACGCTACCGGGACTCCGTCAATGAGCAGTTCTTC.

Only one count was recorded for this clone. The chain links TRBV4-2 to TRBJ2-2, with D tentatively TRBD2 (6 bases). The V gene lost 0 bases and the J gene lost 4 bases, with 18 bases spanning the gap. The germline V gene has CDR1 LGHNA and CDR2 YNFKEQ. This CDR3 is built from 18 residues. The CDR3 sequence is CASSQDPPPIGGTGELFF. Written as DNA, the CDR3 is TGTGCCAGCAGCCAAGATCCGCCGCCTATCGGGGGCACCGGGGAGCTGTTTTTT.

The chain recombines TRBV6-5 with TRBJ1-2; D possibly corresponds to TRBD1 (5 bases). The CDR3 totals 14 residues. Germline CDR1 is MNHEY and CDR2 is SVGAGI. Trimming removed 6 bases from V and 4 bases from J, with 15 bases in between. CDR3 bases: TGTGCCAGCAGCTTCGGGCCCCAGGGCTATGGCTACACCTTC. Residues: CASSFGPQGYGYTF.

This clone was recorded once. This chain uses TRBV25-1 with TRBJ2-7, with 9 nucleotides matching TRBD1. V lost 0 bases and J lost 2; bases outside the gene matches: 5. Germline CDR1 MGHDK, CDR2 SYGVNS. The length of the CDR3 is 16 residues. CDR3 DNA: TGTGCCAGCAGTGAATACTGGACAGGGGTAACCTACGAGCAGTACTTC. Protein product: CASSEYWTGVTYEQYF.

The chain recombines TRBV29-1 with TRBJ1-1; D is ambiguous. V was clipped by 6 bases and J by 6 bases, with 14 bases between them. The CDR3 has 12 residues. CDR1 and CDR2 (germline): SQVTM, ANQGSEA. This CDR3 reads CSVKSGFAEAFF. The CDR3 nucleotides read TGCAGCGTCAAGTCAGGCTTCGCTGAAGCTTTCTTT.

The genes are TRBV5-8 and TRBJ1-3, with D tentatively TRBD1 (6 bases). V was pared by 0 bases and J by 3 bases, with 10 bases between. Per the germline V gene, CDR1 is SGHTS and CDR2 is YDEGEE. The CDR3 covers 15 residues. The CDR3 DNA reads as TGTGCCAGCAGCTTGGAGGGGGATTATGGAAACACCATATATTTT. Its protein product is CASSLEGDYGNTIYF.

This clone was seen a single time. The chain couples TRBV7-8 to TRBJ2-7; weak D call: TRBD2 (6 bases). Germline values: CDR1 SGHVS, CDR2 FQNEAQ. V lost 1 base and J 8 bases, leaving 27 bases between the germline ends. The CDR3 runs 18 residues. The CDR3 nucleotides read TGTGCCAGCAGCTTAGACCCCGCCCCGGCTACCACGGGAGCGAAGCAGTACTTC. It specifies CASSLDPAPATTGAKQYF.

This chain connects TRBV4-3 to TRBJ2-6; tentative D call: TRBD1 (6 bases). The germline V and J ends were trimmed by 0 bases and 0 bases, with 21 bases remaining between them. Germline V gives CDR1 LGHNA, CDR2 YSLEER. The CDR3 runs to 21 residues. The CDR3 reads CASSQENNKQGPLSGANVLTF. The CDR3, as DNA: TGCGCCAGCAGCCAAGAAAATAATAAACAGGGTCCACTCTCTGGGGCCAACGTCCTGACTTTC.

V usage is TRBV11-2 and J usage is TRBJ1-6, with 7 bases fitting TRBD1. Looked up from germline, CDR1 is SGHAT and CDR2 is FQNNGV. The CDR3 has 16 amino acids. Trimming at V came to 2 bases and at J to 6 bases, leaving 7 bases not matched to a gene. The CDR3 DNA reads as TGTGCCAGCAGCTTACCCGGGACAGCCATTAATTCACCCCTCCACTTT. Protein: CASSLPGTAINSPLHF.

The chain uses TRBV9 and TRBJ2-1; 9 bases are a match to TRBD2. CDR1 SGDLS and CDR2 YYNGEE come from the germline V gene. CDR3 size: 17 residues. With V trimmed by 0 bases and J by 9 bases, 13 bases remained unmatched. In DNA form, the CDR3 reads TGTGCCAGCAGCGTAGCTGTGGTAGCGGGAGTCGGTAGTGAGCAGTTCTTC. Translation: CASSVAVVAGVGSEQFF.

This clone was observed a single time. V is TRBV6-5 and J is TRBJ1-1; the D is unclear. V was trimmed by 7 bases and J by 3 bases, leaving 6 bases between them. This CDR3 contains 11 residues. CDR1 is MNHEY, CDR2 SVGAGI, per germline. The CDR3 coding sequence is TGTGCCAGCATAACATACACTGAAGCTTTCTTT. Translation: CASITYTEAFF.

This chain links TRBV5-1 with TRBJ2-4, with TRBD1 matching 8 bases. Germline V gives CDR1 SGHRS, CDR2 YFSETQ. The trim removed 0 bases at V and 12 bases at J, leaving 8 bases unmatched. The CDR3 is made up of 14 amino acids. CDR3 sequence reads: CASSLGDRGGDQYF. The CDR3 DNA sequence: TGCGCCAGCAGCTTGGGTGACAGGGGCGGAGATCAGTACTTC. Full variable domain (missing parts from reference TRBV5-1 and TRBJ2-4): KAGVTQTPRYLIKTRGQQVTLSCSPISGHRSVSWYQQTPGQGLQFLFEYFSETQRNKGNFPGRFSGRQFSNSRSEMNVSTLELGDSALYLCASSLGDRGGDQYFGAGTRLSVL.

The genes are TRBV10-3 and TRBJ1-1; D is perhaps TRBD1 (5 bases). The germline CDR1 and CDR2 sequences are ENHRY and SYGVKD. V shed 0 bases and J shed 6 bases, with 11 bases lying between them. The CDR3 is 14 residues long. CDR3 loop: CAISESGGSPEAFF. DNA for the CDR3: TGTGCCATCAGTGAGTCGGGGGGAAGCCCTGAAGCTTTCTTT.

The V gene is TRBV6-2 or TRBV6-3, the J gene TRBJ2-7; D perhaps matches TRBD2 (5 bases). This CDR3 is 14 amino acids long. V was pared by 2 bases and J by 4 bases, with 12 bases between. CDR1 and CDR2 from the germline V gene are MNHEY and SVGEGT. The CDR3 is CASSYVAGGYEQYF. CDR3 coding DNA: TGTGCCAGCAGTTACGTGGCAGGCGGGTACGAGCAGTACTTC.

This clone appeared a single time. V is TRBV7-2 and J is TRBJ2-5; 7 bases are a match to TRBD1. There are 14 residues in the CDR3. From germline, CDR1 is SGHTA and CDR2 FQGNSA. Trimming at V came to 5 bases and at J to 4 bases, leaving 7 bases not matched to a gene. The CDR3 region has the DNA TGTGCCAGCAGCCCACAGGGGCCTGGAGAGACCCAGTACTTC. Encoded protein: CASSPQGPGETQYF.

The J gene is TRBJ2-7, the V gene TRBV7-9; possible D gene TRBD2, 6 bases. Germline V CDR1 and CDR2: SEHNR, FQNEAQ (reference sequence). Trimming shortened V by 4 bases and J by 4 bases, and 17 bases separated the two germline ends. The CDR3 runs 15 residues. CDR3: CASSSPGAGRYEQYF. CDR3 DNA sequence: TGTGCCAGCAGCTCACCCGGGGCGGGGCGGTACGAGCAGTACTTC.

The genes are TRBV15 and TRBJ2-5; possible D gene TRBD2, 6 bases. Trimming shortened V by 3 bases and J by 2 bases, and 7 bases separated the two germline ends. The CDR3 covers 13 residues. Germline CDR1 is LNHNV and CDR2 is YYDKDF (reference sequence). The CDR3 loop is CATSSGGQETQYF. CDR3 sequence (DNA): TGTGCCACCAGCAGCGGGGGACAAGAGACCCAGTACTTC.

The J gene is TRBJ2-1, the V gene TRBV7-2, with a tentative D call TRBD2 (6 bases). The germline V and J ends were trimmed by 3 bases and 7 bases, with 16 bases remaining between them. The CDR3 totals 15 residues. CDR1 is SGHTA, CDR2 FQGNSA, per germline. This CDR3 reads CASSFGGPLGNEQFF. The CDR3 DNA reads TGTGCCAGCAGCTTTGGAGGGCCACTAGGTAATGAGCAGTTCTTC.